This is a list of T cell receptor beta chains from one sample in a study of long-term antiretroviral therapy in people with HIV. Sequencing was performed with immunoSEQ multiplex PCR; in TCRdb, only in-frame clones are kept and a portion is missing. The repertoire consists of about 28,000 clones, with 84% occurring once and the leading ten covering around 6%. This material consisted of unsorted PBMCs, taken 0.4 years after starting antiretroviral therapy. Source of these receptors: a man younger than 35 with HIV. Each CDR3 is given with its conserved first and last residue. D genes are given only for firm matches. Clone size is given for some rows only: seen once, a few or many times, or a class if the clone is expanded.

d_gene: .; len: 13; v_gene: TRBV9; abundance: .; j_gene: TRBJ1-4; CDR3nt: TGTGCCAGCAGCGTAGGGGGACATGAAAAACTGTTTTTT; CDR3aa: CASSVGGHEKLFF
d_gene: TRBD1; len: 13; v_gene: TRBV6-5; abundance: .; j_gene: TRBJ1-1; CDR3nt: TGTGCCAGCAGCCCCGGGACAGCTAACGAAGCTTTCTTT; CDR3aa: CASSPGTANEAFF
d_gene: TRBD1; len: 15; v_gene: TRBV6-6; abundance: .; j_gene: TRBJ2-5; CDR3nt: TGTGCCAGCAGCCCTGTCGGGACAGTCCAAGAGACCCAGTACTTC; CDR3aa: CASSPVGTVQETQYF
d_gene: .; len: 15; v_gene: TRBV7-8; abundance: .; j_gene: TRBJ2-7; CDR3nt: TGTGCCAGCAGCTTATCGACGGCAGCCTTCTACGAGCAGTACTTC; CDR3aa: CASSLSTAAFYEQYF
d_gene: .; len: 13; v_gene: TRBV27; abundance: .; j_gene: TRBJ2-7; CDR3nt: TGTGCCAGCAGTAAAGGACAGACCTACGAGCAGTACTTC; CDR3aa: CASSKGQTYEQYF
d_gene: .; len: 16; v_gene: TRBV18; abundance: .; j_gene: TRBJ2-1; CDR3nt: TGTGCCAGCTCACCGGGGAACGGTGACTCCTACAATGAGCAGTTCTTC; CDR3aa: CASSPGNGDSYNEQFF
d_gene: .; len: 13; v_gene: TRBV19; abundance: .; j_gene: TRBJ2-5; CDR3nt: TGTGCCAGTACATGGACACGGGAGGAGACCCAGTACTTC; CDR3aa: CASTWTREETQYF
d_gene: TRBD1; len: 13; v_gene: TRBV29-1; abundance: few; j_gene: TRBJ1-2; CDR3nt: TGCAGCGTTGAAGGGACAGGCCCGGGGGGCTACACCTTC; CDR3aa: CSVEGTGPGGYTF
d_gene: .; len: 13; v_gene: TRBV7-9; abundance: once; j_gene: TRBJ2-5; CDR3nt: TGTGCCAGCAGCTTAGGAACCCAAGAGACCCAGTACTTC; CDR3aa: CASSLGTQETQYF
d_gene: TRBD1; len: 16; v_gene: TRBV11-3; abundance: once; j_gene: TRBJ2-5; CDR3nt: TGTGCCAGCAGCTTGCGGGACAGGGGGCGAAAAGAGACCCAGTACTTC; CDR3aa: CASSLRDRGRKETQYF
d_gene: TRBD1; len: 16; v_gene: TRBV9; abundance: .; j_gene: TRBJ1-2; CDR3nt: TGTGCCAGCAGCGTAGGGACAGGGTTTCAGAGCTATGGCTACACCTTC; CDR3aa: CASSVGTGFQSYGYTF
d_gene: .; len: 18; v_gene: TRBV18; abundance: .; j_gene: TRBJ2-6; CDR3nt: TGTGCCAGCTCCCCTGATGGGAGTGGGAGCTCTGGGGCCAACGTCCTGACTTTC; CDR3aa: CASSPDGSGSSGANVLTF
d_gene: .; len: 12; v_gene: TRBV6-5; abundance: .; j_gene: TRBJ2-1; CDR3nt: TGTGCCAGCAGCCCCACCGACAATGAGCAGTTCTTC; CDR3aa: CASSPTDNEQFF
d_gene: .; len: 12; v_gene: TRBV2; abundance: .; j_gene: TRBJ2-1; CDR3nt: TGTGCCAGCGGGGACTCCCTCGGGGAGCAGTTCTTC; CDR3aa: CASGDSLGEQFF
d_gene: .; len: 12; v_gene: TRBV6-6; abundance: once; j_gene: TRBJ1-2; CDR3nt: TGTGCCAGCACCCTGGGGAACTATGGCTACACCTTC; CDR3aa: CASTLGNYGYTF
d_gene: .; len: 12; v_gene: TRBV18; abundance: .; j_gene: TRBJ1-1; CDR3nt: TGTGCCAGCTCACAGGGAAACACTGAAGCTTTCTTT; CDR3aa: CASSQGNTEAFF
d_gene: TRBD1; len: 15; v_gene: TRBV7-9; abundance: few; j_gene: TRBJ1-1; CDR3nt: TGTGCCAGCAGCTTACCCGGACAGGGTCGGACTGAAGCTTTCTTT; CDR3aa: CASSLPGQGRTEAFF
d_gene: TRBD1; len: 17; v_gene: TRBV4-3; abundance: .; j_gene: TRBJ2-2; CDR3nt: TGCGCCAGCAGCCAGGAACCCGACAGGGGGAACACCGGGGAGCTGTTTTTT; CDR3aa: CASSQEPDRGNTGELFF
d_gene: .; len: 15; v_gene: TRBV7-6; abundance: .; j_gene: TRBJ2-2; CDR3nt: TGTGCCAGCAGCCCTCCAGGGGGGGGACCCGGGGAGCTGTTTTTT; CDR3aa: CASSPPGGGPGELFF
d_gene: .; len: 15; v_gene: TRBV2; abundance: .; j_gene: TRBJ2-7; CDR3nt: TGTGCCAGCAGAGGAGTGGGGCCCGTATCCTACGAGCAGTACTTC; CDR3aa: CASRGVGPVSYEQYF
d_gene: TRBD1; len: 15; v_gene: TRBV9; abundance: few; j_gene: TRBJ2-1; CDR3nt: TGTGCCAGCAGCATACAGGGGACAGGATACAATGAGCAGTTCTTC; CDR3aa: CASSIQGTGYNEQFF
d_gene: .; len: 15; v_gene: TRBV5-5; abundance: .; j_gene: TRBJ1-2; CDR3nt: TGTGCCAGCAGCTTCAATGCACGGGTTAACTATGGCTACACCTTC; CDR3aa: CASSFNARVNYGYTF
d_gene: .; len: 11; v_gene: TRBV6-5; abundance: .; j_gene: TRBJ2-7; CDR3nt: TGTGCCAGCAGTTACTCTGGCGAGCAGTACTTC; CDR3aa: CASSYSGEQYF
d_gene: .; len: 15; v_gene: TRBV6-1; abundance: .; j_gene: TRBJ1-2; CDR3nt: TGTGCCAGCAGTGAAGTACGGGTAGTTAACTATGGCTACACCTTC; CDR3aa: CASSEVRVVNYGYTF
d_gene: .; len: 16; v_gene: TRBV9; abundance: .; j_gene: TRBJ2-1; CDR3nt: TGTGCCAGCAGCGTAGAGGGTGGGGCAGGGGAGGATGAGCAGTTCTTC; CDR3aa: CASSVEGGAGEDEQFF
d_gene: TRBD1; len: 15; v_gene: TRBV6-5; abundance: .; j_gene: TRBJ2-1; CDR3nt: TGTGCCAGCAGTGCACAGGGGAGCTCCTACAATGAGCAGTTCTTC; CDR3aa: CASSAQGSSYNEQFF
d_gene: TRBD1; len: 15; v_gene: TRBV18; abundance: .; j_gene: TRBJ2-7; CDR3nt: TGTGCCAGCTCACCTCCCGGGACAGGGAACTACGAGCAGTACTTC; CDR3aa: CASSPPGTGNYEQYF
d_gene: .; len: 16; v_gene: TRBV18; abundance: few; j_gene: TRBJ1-4; CDR3nt: TGTGCCAGCTCACCACGGTCGGGGGCAACTAATGAAAAACTGTTTTTT; CDR3aa: CASSPRSGATNEKLFF
d_gene: .; len: 13; v_gene: TRBV9; abundance: .; j_gene: TRBJ2-1; CDR3nt: TGTGCCAGCAGCTCGGGGGGCAACAATGAGCAGTTCTTC; CDR3aa: CASSSGGNNEQFF
d_gene: .; len: 14; v_gene: TRBV29-1; abundance: .; j_gene: TRBJ1-4; CDR3nt: TGCAGCGTTGAAGCGGGGGAGGGTTGGGAAAAACTGTTTTTT; CDR3aa: CSVEAGEGWEKLFF
d_gene: .; len: 16; v_gene: TRBV6-6; abundance: .; j_gene: TRBJ2-3; CDR3nt: TGTGCCAGCAGTTACTTGAGCTATTATAGCACAGATACGCAGTATTTT; CDR3aa: CASSYLSYYSTDTQYF
d_gene: TRBD1; len: 14; v_gene: TRBV4-1; abundance: few; j_gene: TRBJ2-2; CDR3nt: TGCGCCAGCAGCCAATGGGACAGCACCGGGGAGCTGTTTTTT; CDR3aa: CASSQWDSTGELFF
d_gene: .; len: 15; v_gene: TRBV7-9; abundance: .; j_gene: TRBJ1-1; CDR3nt: TGTGCCAGCAGCTTAGGGCAGGGTATGAACACTGAAGCTTTCTTT; CDR3aa: CASSLGQGMNTEAFF
d_gene: .; len: 15; v_gene: TRBV7-8; abundance: .; j_gene: TRBJ2-5; CDR3nt: TGTGCCAGCAGCTTACAGGGGCGGAAGGAAGAGACCCAGTACTTC; CDR3aa: CASSLQGRKEETQYF
d_gene: .; len: 16; v_gene: TRBV6-6; abundance: .; j_gene: TRBJ2-3; CDR3nt: TGTGCCAGCAGTTACTCGATGCCCGAGAAACCAGATACGCAGTATTTT; CDR3aa: CASSYSMPEKPDTQYF
d_gene: .; len: 14; v_gene: TRBV5-1; abundance: .; j_gene: TRBJ2-3; CDR3nt: TGCGCCAGCAGCCCCGGGACTGTAACAGATACGCAGTATTTT; CDR3aa: CASSPGTVTDTQYF
d_gene: TRBD1; len: 15; v_gene: TRBV2; abundance: .; j_gene: TRBJ2-1; CDR3nt: TGTGCCAGCAGTGAACGGGACAGGGGGAACAATGAGCAGTTCTTC; CDR3aa: CASSERDRGNNEQFF
d_gene: TRBD1; len: 17; v_gene: TRBV11-3; abundance: .; j_gene: TRBJ2-1; CDR3nt: TGTGCCAGCAGCCGAACTCAGGGGGCAGGCTCCTACAATGAGCAGTTCTTC; CDR3aa: CASSRTQGAGSYNEQFF
d_gene: .; len: 14; v_gene: TRBV27; abundance: .; j_gene: TRBJ1-1; CDR3nt: TGTGCCAGCAGTTTCCCCGGCCGGGACACTGAAGCTTTCTTT; CDR3aa: CASSFPGRDTEAFF
d_gene: .; len: 13; v_gene: TRBV7-9; abundance: .; j_gene: TRBJ1-2; CDR3nt: TGTGCCAGCAGCCTCCCCCCATTGTATGGCTACACCTTC; CDR3aa: CASSLPPLYGYTF
d_gene: .; len: 15; v_gene: TRBV7-9; abundance: .; j_gene: TRBJ2-3; CDR3nt: TGTGCCAGCAGCACACGGGCCGGGACAACAGATACGCAGTATTTT; CDR3aa: CASSTRAGTTDTQYF
d_gene: TRBD2; len: 17; v_gene: TRBV28; abundance: .; j_gene: TRBJ2-7; CDR3nt: TGTGCCAGCAACATTCCCGTAGGGCGGGAGGATTCCTACGAGCAGTACTTC; CDR3aa: CASNIPVGREDSYEQYF
d_gene: .; len: 15; v_gene: TRBV7-2; abundance: .; j_gene: TRBJ2-7; CDR3nt: TGTGCCAGCAGCTTAGCGCTCGGGAAAACCTACGAGCAGTACTTC; CDR3aa: CASSLALGKTYEQYF
d_gene: .; len: 16; v_gene: TRBV9; abundance: .; j_gene: TRBJ1-1; CDR3nt: TGTGCCAGCAGCGGGCACCTCCCGGGACAGAACACTGAAGCTTTCTTT; CDR3aa: CASSGHLPGQNTEAFF
d_gene: .; len: 14; v_gene: TRBV4-1; abundance: .; j_gene: TRBJ2-1; CDR3nt: TGCGCCAGCAGCCAAGGCAGGGGTTACAATGAGCAGTTCTTC; CDR3aa: CASSQGRGYNEQFF
d_gene: .; len: 13; v_gene: TRBV27; abundance: once; j_gene: TRBJ2-7; CDR3nt: TGTGCCAGCACCCCAATTGAGGGGTACGAGCAGTACTTC; CDR3aa: CASTPIEGYEQYF
d_gene: TRBD2; len: 18; v_gene: TRBV5-6; abundance: .; j_gene: TRBJ2-3; CDR3nt: TGTGCCAGCAGCTTAAGGACTAGCGGGGGGTGGAGCACAGATACGCAGTATTTT; CDR3aa: CASSLRTSGGWSTDTQYF
d_gene: .; len: 15; v_gene: TRBV6-5; abundance: .; j_gene: TRBJ1-1; CDR3nt: TGTGCCAGCAGTTCCCCCTCCCGAGACAACACTGAAGCTTTCTTT; CDR3aa: CASSSPSRDNTEAFF